This T cell receptor beta chain emerged from a study of CD8+ T cells in alopecia areata. General study points: In lesional scalp, particularly from alopecia totalis/universalis, clonality was higher than in normal scalp. Normal skin contains resident alphabeta T cells, and these are also sequenced in scalp samples. Mice gave a clearer picture of TCR sharing than patients did, possibly for HLA-related reasons.

PBMCs, the starting material, were the source of sorted CD4+ and CD8+ T cells. TCR sequencing used cDNA made by reverse transcription of extracted RNA. Repertoires were generated with immunoSEQ multiplex PCR, while TCRdb's copy carries only in-frame clones and drops some. The sample consists of more than 95,000 clones, around three fifths of them appearing once. Regarding this clone: What it recognizes is unknown.

This TCR was sampled from a human donor in good health. Sequenced sample: CD4+ T cells sorted from blood.

CDR3 DNA sequence: TGCAGCGTAAATAAAGTGGAGGGGGGAGAAGCTTTCTTT. This sequence encodes CSVNKVEGGEAFF. The V and J genes are TRBV29-1 and TRBJ1-1, with TRBD1 as a possible D gene (6 bases). The CDR3 covers 13 residues. Germline-derived CDR1 and CDR2 are SQVTM and ANQGSEA. V was cut by 6 bases and J by 8 bases, with 19 bases left in between.